This passage covers 32 T cell receptor beta chains from one sample sequenced in a study of cytomegalovirus exposure and HLA in healthy donors (dated 2017 in TCRdb). Library prep was done by the immunoSEQ multiplex PCR assay. The clones in this table, taken by TCRdb from immuneACCESS, are in-frame only. Not every clone is retained; where verified, under half of the shortfall comes from an unresolved V gene, and the cause of the rest is unknown. This sample comprises approximately 200,000 clones, roughly 88% of them detected only once. The top ten clones comprise 2.9% of the sample. Sequencing was carried out using PBMCs. Every receptor here comes from a woman younger than 30 in good health and CMV-seronegative.

The chain couples TRBV7-8 to TRBJ2-7, with D tentatively TRBD1 (6 bases). With 1 base removed from V and 3 bases from J, the gap between germline ends came to 13 bases. The germline CDR1 and CDR2 sequences are SGHVS and FQNEAQ. This CDR3 spans 15 amino acids. DNA of the CDR3: TGTGCCAGCAGCTTAGTGCGCCAGGGGAACTACGAGCAGTACTTC. It specifies CASSLVRQGNYEQYF.

The chain links TRBV11-2 to TRBJ1-2; D perhaps matches TRBD1 (6 bases). Germline assignment: CDR1 SGHAT and CDR2 FQNNGV. The CDR3 contains 15 residues. V dropped 4 bases and J dropped 4 bases, with 16 bases sitting between them. Here the CDR3 DNA reads TGTGCCAGCAGCTACGTAACAGGGAGAAGCTATGGCTACACCTTC. Protein: CASSYVTGRSYGYTF.

This clone was observed a single time. The chain combines TRBV28 with TRBJ1-5; D is undetermined. With 4 bases removed from V and 4 bases from J, the gap between germline ends came to 17 bases. The CDR3 has 16 residues. CDR1 is MDHEN and CDR2 is SYDVKM in the germline V gene. In DNA, the CDR3 is TGTGCCAGCAGTTCAAGGATCAAATGGGCAAATCAGCCCCAGCATTTT. This codes for CASSSRIKWANQPQHF.

The V and J genes are TRBV27 and TRBJ2-1; tentative D call: TRBD1 (5 bases). CDR3 size: 17 residues. Germline V gene sequence: CDR1 MNHEY, CDR2 SMNVEV (reference sequence). V dropped 4 bases and J dropped 4 bases, with 20 bases sitting between them. CDR3 nucleotides: TGTGCCAGCAGTTATAGTCTGGGGCAGGGCTATTACAATGAGCAGTTCTTC. Residues: CASSYSLGQGYYNEQFF.

The chain couples TRBV4-2 to TRBJ2-1; 15 bases align to TRBD2. The CDR3 is 19 residues long. In germline, CDR1 is LGHNA, CDR2 YNFKEQ. V shed 4 bases and J 5 bases; nucleotides not matched to a gene: 12. The CDR3 is CASSPFPGTSGRTNNEQFF. Here the CDR3 DNA reads TGTGCCAGCAGCCCATTTCCCGGGACTAGCGGGAGGACCAACAATGAGCAGTTCTTC.

V and J are TRBV19 and TRBJ2-1, with a weak D call TRBD1 (6 bases). In germline, CDR1 is LNHDA, CDR2 SQIVND (reference sequence). The CDR3 is made up of 14 amino acids. V lost 5 bases and J lost 5, with 13 bases in between. The CDR3 bases are TGTGCCAGTAGTCACAGGGAACGGAACAATGAGCAGTTCTTC. It is translated as CASSHRERNNEQFF.

The rearrangement joins TRBV2 to TRBJ1-1; TRBD1 might be the D (6 bases). In germline, CDR1 is SNHLY, CDR2 FYNNEI. The CDR3 sequence is 15 residues long. V lost 4 bases to trimming and J lost 1 base, with 13 bases between them. In nucleotides, the CDR3 is TGTGCCAGCAGTGTATCACCGGGACAGAACACTGAAGCTTTCTTT. This sequence encodes CASSVSPGQNTEAFF. Full variable domain (rest looked up from reference TRBV2 and TRBJ1-1): EPEVTQTPSHQVTQMGQEVILRCVPISNHLYFYWYRQILGQKVEFLVSFYNNEISEKSEIFDDQFSVERPDGSNFTLKIRSTKLEDSAMYFCASSVSPGQNTEAFFGQGTRLTVV.

The chain recombines TRBV15 with TRBJ2-7; weak D call: TRBD1 (6 bases). The CDR3 loop spans 15 amino acids. Trimming took 3 bases from V and 6 from J, leaving 18 bases between them. Germline loops: CDR1 LNHNV, CDR2 YYDKDF (reference sequence). CDR3: CATSSQPREGGEQYF. The CDR3 DNA reads as TGTGCCACCAGCAGCCAGCCCAGGGAAGGGGGCGAGCAGTACTTC. Variable domain in full (rest from reference TRBV15 and TRBJ2-7): DAMVIQNPRYQVTQFGKPVTLSCSQTLNHNVMYWYQQKSSQAPKLLFHYYDKDFNNEADTPDNFQSRRPNTSFCFLDIRSPGLGDTAMYLCATSSQPREGGEQYFGPGTRLTVT.

V usage is TRBV27 and J usage is TRBJ2-3, with 10 bases identical to TRBD2. This CDR3 spans 14 amino acids. J was trimmed by 5 bases and V by 4 bases; bases with no gene match: 3. The germline gives CDR1 MNHEY, CDR2 SMNVEV (reference sequence). The CDR3 here is CASSSSGSQDTQYF. The CDR3 nucleotides read TGTGCCAGCAGTTCTAGCGGGAGTCAAGATACGCAGTATTTT.

V is TRBV27 and J is TRBJ2-5; D perhaps matches TRBD2 (6 bases). The CDR3 runs to 13 residues. Per the germline V gene, CDR1 is MNHEY and CDR2 is SMNVEV (reference sequence). With 5 bases removed from V and 5 bases from J, the gap between germline ends came to 12 bases. CDR3 protein: CASSPHGGETQYF. CDR3 sequence (DNA): TGTGCCAGCAGTCCCCATGGGGGGGAGACCCAGTACTTC.

The chain uses TRBV25-1 and TRBJ2-1; TRBD2 might be the D (7 bases). Trimming took 3 bases from V and 9 from J, leaving 15 bases between them. Germline V lookup: CDR1 MGHDK, CDR2 SYGVNS. The CDR3 loop spans 14 amino acids. The DNA for the CDR3 is TGTGCCAGCAGTGATTGGGGGAGGGGGTTTGAGCAGTTCTTC. Protein product: CASSDWGRGFEQFF.

The genes are TRBV6-5 and TRBJ1-1, with 7 bases identical to TRBD1. This CDR3 contains 15 residues. In germline, CDR1 is MNHEY, CDR2 SVGAGI. The V gene end was trimmed by 0 bases and the J gene end by 4 bases; junction bases not matched to a gene: 5. Written as DNA, the CDR3 is TGTGCCAGCAGTTACTCGAGACAGGGCTTCACTGAAGCTTTCTTT. This codes for CASSYSRQGFTEAFF.

The chain combines TRBV27 with TRBJ1-2, with D possibly matching TRBD1 (6 bases). The CDR3 length is 16 residues. V was cut by 2 bases and J by 5 bases, with 18 bases left in between. Germline-derived CDR1 and CDR2 are MNHEY and SMNVEV (reference sequence). CDR3 protein: CASSLTRSTGRYGYTF. In DNA, the CDR3 is TGTGCCAGCAGTTTAACCAGGTCGACAGGAAGATATGGCTACACCTTC.

There are a few counts of this clone. Here the CDR3 DNA reads TGTGCCAGCAGCGACGGACAGTTCGGGAACACTGAAGCTTTCTTT. This translates into CASSDGQFGNTEAFF. The chain employs TRBV7-9 and TRBJ1-1, with D perhaps matching TRBD1 (6 bases). The CDR3 contains 15 residues. Germline values: CDR1 SEHNR, CDR2 FQNEAQ (reference sequence). With 5 bases removed from V and 1 base from J, the gap between germline ends came to 14 bases.

About this clone: A read error may account for a junction end that differs from germline. V and J are TRBV29-1 and TRBJ1-1; the D is unclear. From germline, CDR1 is SQVTM and CDR2 ANQGSEA. The CDR3 extends over 12 amino acids. As DNA, the CDR3 is TGCAGCGTTGCCGACATATCCGCCGTTTTGGTCTTT. Its protein is CSVADISAVLVF.

The chain recombines TRBV5-4 with TRBJ2-1, with 12 bases identical to TRBD2. This CDR3 region has 17 residues. Trimming removed 3 bases from V and 0 bases from J; junction bases left unmatched: 4. The germline gives CDR1 SGHNT, CDR2 YYREEE (reference sequence). CDR3 residues: CASSSGLAGLSYNEQFF. The CDR3 nucleotides are TGTGCCAGCAGCTCGGGACTAGCGGGCCTCTCCTACAATGAGCAGTTCTTC.

The genes are TRBV11-2 and TRBJ2-2; D might be TRBD2 (5 bases). The CDR3 spans 15 residues. Trimming pared 5 bases from V and 2 bases from J, leaving 12 bases between. Germline assignment: CDR1 SGHAT and CDR2 FQNNGV. CDR3 protein: CASSRGLSNTGELFF. The CDR3 region has the DNA TGTGCCAGCAGCCGAGGACTCTCTAACACCGGGGAGCTGTTTTTT.

This clone has just one count. The rearrangement joins TRBV27 to TRBJ1-2; possibly TRBD1 for D (6 bases). V was trimmed by 5 bases and J by 1 base, leaving 11 bases between them. The length of the CDR3 is 14 residues. Germline V CDR1 and CDR2: MNHEY, SMNVEV (reference sequence). The CDR3 DNA follows: TGTGCCAGCAGTCCCGCAGGGGATAACTATGGCTACACCTTC. This codes for CASSPAGDNYGYTF.

The chain links TRBV10-3 to TRBJ2-7; 10 nucleotides line up with TRBD2. This CDR3 has 15 residues. Trimming took 6 bases from V and 4 from J; bases not matched to a gene: 9. CDR1 and CDR2 from the germline V gene are ENHRY and SYGVKD. CDR3 in amino acids: CAIRSGASGSYEQYF. CDR3 nucleotide sequence: TGTGCCATCAGGAGTGGGGCTAGCGGGAGTTACGAGCAGTACTTC.

The CDR3 region has the DNA TGTGCCAGCAGTTTATATGGACTAGCGGGAGGAGTTACCTACGAGCAGTACTTC. Its protein product is CASSLYGLAGGVTYEQYF. The chain recombines TRBV28 with TRBJ2-7, with 14 bases lining up with TRBD2. The junction had 7 bases not matched to a gene; V was cut back by 1 base and J by 2 bases. The CDR3 runs 18 residues. Germline assignment: CDR1 MDHEN and CDR2 SYDVKM.

This chain links TRBV11-2 with TRBJ2-1, with TRBD2 identical over 14 bases. The germline V gene encodes CDR1 SGHAT and CDR2 FQNNGV. The ends lost 5 bases at V and 5 bases at J; junction bases unmatched: 5. CDR3 length: 16 residues. The CDR3 protein is CASSVRLAGGDNEQFF. CDR3 nucleotide sequence: TGTGCCAGCAGCGTTCGACTAGCGGGAGGGGACAATGAGCAGTTCTTC.

This chain connects TRBV7-9 to TRBJ2-7; 7 bases line up with TRBD1. V dropped 2 bases and J dropped 4; count of bases not matched to a gene: 2. The CDR3 has 13 amino acids. Germline-derived CDR1 and CDR2 are SEHNR and FQNEAQ (reference sequence). The CDR3 nucleotides are TGTGCCAGCAGCTTAAGGACAGGATACGAGCAGTACTTC. Its protein is CASSLRTGYEQYF.

The V gene is TRBV19, the J gene TRBJ2-7; D is uncertain. The CDR3 consists of 14 residues. Germline V gene sequence: CDR1 LNHDA, CDR2 SQIVND (reference sequence). Trimming removed 4 bases at V and 0 bases at J, with 10 bases between. CDR3 protein: CASSNEHNSYEQYF. DNA of the CDR3: TGTGCCAGTAGTAACGAACATAACTCCTACGAGCAGTACTTC.

The gene calls are TRBV6-4 and TRBJ1-1; no firm D call. Trimming pared 5 bases from V and 2 bases from J, leaving 9 bases between. The germline V gene has CDR1 MRHNA and CDR2 SNTAGT. The CDR3 is made up of 13 amino acids. The CDR3 DNA follows: TGTGCCAGCAGTCGGGGTGATAACACTGAAGCTTTCTTT. Its translation: CASSRGDNTEAFF.

The genes are TRBV5-6 and TRBJ1-2, with 7 bases lining up with TRBD1. Germline V gene sequence: CDR1 SGHDT, CDR2 YYEEEE. CDR3 size: 16 residues. The junction had 12 bases not matched to a gene; V was cut back by 0 bases and J by 7 bases. The CDR3 loop reads CASSLARGTVGGGYTF. The CDR3 DNA reads as TGTGCCAGCAGCTTGGCCCGCGGGACAGTAGGCGGTGGCTACACCTTC.

This rearrangement joins TRBV6-1 to TRBJ1-5; D gene uncertain. The V gene lost 3 bases and the J gene lost 6 bases, with 9 bases spanning the gap. Germline CDR1 is MNHNS and CDR2 is SASEGT. This CDR3 region has 13 residues. The DNA for the CDR3 is TGTGCCAGCAGTGACCTCCTTAGTCAGCCCCAGCATTTT. This translates into CASSDLLSQPQHF.

This chain uses TRBV27 with TRBJ1-2; TRBD1 agrees at 9 bases. The CDR3 loop spans 16 amino acids. The V gene's germline CDR1 is MNHEY and CDR2 SMNVEV (reference sequence). Germline trimming cut 6 bases from V and 7 bases from J; bases unmatched to any gene: 15. The CDR3 is CASSSNQQGAWSGYTF. DNA for the CDR3: TGTGCCAGCAGCTCAAACCAACAGGGGGCATGGTCTGGCTACACCTTC.

The count of this clone is one. The rearrangement uses TRBV18 and TRBJ1-4; D is possibly TRBD1 (5 bases). Trimming took 5 bases from V and 8 from J, leaving 12 bases between them. CDR1 is KGHSH, CDR2 LQKENI, per germline. This CDR3 is 13 amino acids long. This CDR3 reads CASSSGGEEKLFF. CDR3 bases: TGTGCCAGCTCATCGGGGGGAGAGGAAAAACTGTTTTTT.

The DNA for the CDR3 is TGTGCCAGTAGGCGGGGGGGTACGAACACCGGGGAGCTGTTTTTT. Amino acid sequence: CASRRGGTNTGELFF. This chain uses TRBV19 with TRBJ2-2; 9 nucleotides agree with TRBD2. The CDR3 sequence is 15 residues long. Germline V gene data show CDR1 as LNHDA and CDR2 as SQIVND (reference sequence). Trimming took 6 bases from V and 0 from J; bases not matched to a gene: 2.

The rearrangement joins TRBV6-1 to TRBJ1-2; D is unclear. Germline lookup yields CDR1 MNHNS and CDR2 SASEGT. The CDR3 covers 13 residues. Trimming pared 4 bases from V and 2 bases from J, leaving 8 bases between. The CDR3 region is CASSGQANYGYTF. DNA of the CDR3: TGTGCCAGCAGTGGGCAGGCGAACTATGGCTACACCTTC.

V is TRBV5-1 and J is TRBJ2-7; tentatively, D is TRBD2 (5 bases). CDR3 length: 14 residues. Trimming shortened V by 0 bases and J by 6 bases, and 13 bases separated the two germline ends. Germline lookup yields CDR1 SGHRS and CDR2 YFSETQ. CDR3 amino acids: CASSLDPERFEQYF. The CDR3 DNA follows: TGCGCCAGCAGCTTGGATCCGGAGCGGTTCGAGCAGTACTTC.

The chain joins TRBV2 to TRBJ1-4; 7 bases agree with TRBD1. The germline V gene has CDR1 SNHLY and CDR2 FYNNEI. J was trimmed by 10 bases and V by 2 bases; bases with no gene match: 7. This CDR3 has 14 residues. CDR3 residues: CASSENQQGRKLFF. DNA of the CDR3: TGTGCCAGCAGTGAAAACCAACAGGGGAGAAAACTGTTTTTT.